Here is one T cell receptor (beta chain) with its context. No antigen is known for it. Germline CDR1 and CDR2: LNHDA and SQIVND (reference sequence). This CDR3 has 15 amino acids. V shed 6 bases and J shed 5 bases, with 19 bases lying between them. Treatment given: approximately 9-day PBMC culture with coronavirus spike peptide pools or control peptides (ViraFEST assay). Gathered ahead of the COVID-19 pandemic (2011-2018) were the CD4+ T cells of the unexposed donor. The culture of around 2.2 million PBMCs per well included approximately 10 IU/ml IL-2 and around 10 ug/ml peptide pools. The sample is drawn from a study of vaccination and CD4 T cells after COVID-19. Whole-study context: Overlapping SARS-CoV-2, HCoV-NL63, HCoV-OC43 and HCoV-229E spike peptides stimulated the cells.

The Oncomine TCR Beta short-read assay sequenced DNA from cultured CD4+ T cells. TCRdb re-analysed the PCR reads in MiXCR, keeping a single row per CDR3 protein. In the table there are around 5,700 distinct CDR3 sequences, roughly 27% of which are singletons. The rearrangement joins TRBV19 to TRBJ2-5; D is unclear. The sequencing input was CD4+ T cells from blood, cultured in vitro. This receptor was obtained from a human donor in good health. This CDR3 reads CASRFSTSPGETQYF. CDR3 DNA sequence: TGTGCCAGTAGATTTTCGACCAGTCCCGGGGAGACCCAGTACTTC.